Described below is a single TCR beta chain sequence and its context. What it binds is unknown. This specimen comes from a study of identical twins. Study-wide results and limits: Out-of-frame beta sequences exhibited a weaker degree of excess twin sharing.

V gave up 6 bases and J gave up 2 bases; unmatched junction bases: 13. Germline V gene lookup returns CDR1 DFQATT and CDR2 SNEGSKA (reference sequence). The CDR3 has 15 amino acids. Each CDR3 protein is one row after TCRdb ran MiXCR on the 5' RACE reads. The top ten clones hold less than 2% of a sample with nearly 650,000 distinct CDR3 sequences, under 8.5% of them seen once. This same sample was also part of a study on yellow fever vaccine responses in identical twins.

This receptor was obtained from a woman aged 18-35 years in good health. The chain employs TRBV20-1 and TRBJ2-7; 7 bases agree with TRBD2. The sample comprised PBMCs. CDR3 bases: TGCAGTGCCGAAGCTGGCGGGAGTAGCACCTACGAGCAGTACTTC. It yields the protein CSAEAGGSSTYEQYF.